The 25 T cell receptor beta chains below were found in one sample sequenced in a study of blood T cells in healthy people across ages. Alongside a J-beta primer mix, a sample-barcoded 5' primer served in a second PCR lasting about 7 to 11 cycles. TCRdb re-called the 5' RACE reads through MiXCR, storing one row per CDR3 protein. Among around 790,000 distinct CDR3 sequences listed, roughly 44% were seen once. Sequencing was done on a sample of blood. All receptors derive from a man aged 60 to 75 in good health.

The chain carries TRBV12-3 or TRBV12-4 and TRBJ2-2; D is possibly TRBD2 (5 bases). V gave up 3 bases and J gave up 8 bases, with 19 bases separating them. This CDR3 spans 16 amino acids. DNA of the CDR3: TGTGCCAGCAGTTTTTGGGGTCAGCCCCGGGGAGGGGAGCTGTTTTTT. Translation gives CASSFWGQPRGGELFF.

CDR3 region: CASSQDETVNSPLHF. In DNA, the CDR3 is TGCGCCAGCAGCCAAGATGAGACAGTCAATTCACCCCTCCACTTT. The chain couples TRBV4-1 to TRBJ1-6, with a possible D match to TRBD1 (5 bases). The germline CDR1 and CDR2 sequences are MGHRA and YSYEKL. The CDR3 runs 15 residues. V lost 0 bases to trimming and J lost 7 bases, with 10 bases between them.

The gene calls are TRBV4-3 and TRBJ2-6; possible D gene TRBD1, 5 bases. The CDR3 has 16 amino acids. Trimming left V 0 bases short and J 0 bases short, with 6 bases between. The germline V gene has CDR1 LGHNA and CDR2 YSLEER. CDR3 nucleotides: TGCGCCAGCAGCCAAGAAGGGGTCTCTGGGGCCAACGTCCTGACTTTC. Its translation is CASSQEGVSGANVLTF.

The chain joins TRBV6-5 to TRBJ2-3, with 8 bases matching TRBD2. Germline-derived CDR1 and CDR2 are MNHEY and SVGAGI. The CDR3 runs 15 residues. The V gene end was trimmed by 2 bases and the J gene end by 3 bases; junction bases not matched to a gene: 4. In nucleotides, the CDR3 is TGTGCCAGCAGTTACGGCGGGGGGAAAACAGATACGCAGTATTTT. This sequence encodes CASSYGGGKTDTQYF.

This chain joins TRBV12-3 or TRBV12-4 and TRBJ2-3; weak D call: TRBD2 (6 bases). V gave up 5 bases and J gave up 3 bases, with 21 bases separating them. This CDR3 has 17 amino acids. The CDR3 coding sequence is TGTGCCAGCAGTCTAGGTGTAGGTGGAGGGATAACAGATACGCAGTATTTT. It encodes CASSLGVGGGITDTQYF.

DNA of the CDR3: TGTGCCAGCAGCCACGGGGGAACTGTGCCTGAAGCTTTCTTT. Amino acid sequence: CASSHGGTVPEAFF. The V gene is TRBV7-8, the J gene TRBJ1-1, with D tentatively TRBD1 (5 bases). The CDR3 spans 14 residues. CDR1 is SGHVS and CDR2 is FQNEAQ in the germline V gene. V dropped 5 bases and J dropped 6 bases, with 16 bases sitting between them.

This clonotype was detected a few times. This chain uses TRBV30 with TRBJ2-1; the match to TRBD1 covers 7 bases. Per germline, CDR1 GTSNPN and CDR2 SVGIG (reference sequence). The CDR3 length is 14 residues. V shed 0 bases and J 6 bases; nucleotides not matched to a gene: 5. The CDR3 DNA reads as TGTGCCTGGAGTGTCGGAGACAGGGCCAATGAGCAGTTCTTC. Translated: CAWSVGDRANEQFF.

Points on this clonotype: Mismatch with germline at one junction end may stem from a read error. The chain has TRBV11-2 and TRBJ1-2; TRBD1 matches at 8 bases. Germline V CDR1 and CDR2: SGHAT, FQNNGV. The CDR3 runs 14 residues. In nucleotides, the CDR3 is TGTGCCGGCAGCTCCTCAGGGGGCTTCTATGGCTACACCTTC. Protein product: CAGSSSGGFYGYTF.

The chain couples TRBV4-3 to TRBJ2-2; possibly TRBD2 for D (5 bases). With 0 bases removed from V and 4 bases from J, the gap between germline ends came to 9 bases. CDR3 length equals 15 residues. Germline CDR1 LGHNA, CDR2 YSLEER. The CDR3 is CASSQDRELTGELFF. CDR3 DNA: TGCGCCAGCAGCCAAGATAGGGAGCTCACCGGGGAGCTGTTTTTT.

The CDR3 sequence is CASSPARFGGNEKLFF. CDR3 nucleotide sequence: TGTGCCAGCAGCCCTGCGAGGTTTGGGGGCAATGAAAAACTGTTTTTT. The chain combines TRBV7-2 with TRBJ1-4; a weak D match, TRBD1 (6 bases). CDR1 is SGHTA and CDR2 is FQGNSA in the germline V gene. The CDR3 runs 16 residues. Deletions cut 5 bases from V and 5 bases from J, with 18 bases between.

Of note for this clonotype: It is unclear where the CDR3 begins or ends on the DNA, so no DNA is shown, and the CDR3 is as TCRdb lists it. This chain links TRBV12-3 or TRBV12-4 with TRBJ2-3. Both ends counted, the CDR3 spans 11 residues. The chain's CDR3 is CASVGLGAKYF.

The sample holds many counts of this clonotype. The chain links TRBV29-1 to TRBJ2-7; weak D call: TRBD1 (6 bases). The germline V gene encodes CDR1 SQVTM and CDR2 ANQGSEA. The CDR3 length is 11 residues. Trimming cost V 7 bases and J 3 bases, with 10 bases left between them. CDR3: CSATDSYEQYF. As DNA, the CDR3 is TGCAGCGCCACGGACAGCTACGAGCAGTACTTC.

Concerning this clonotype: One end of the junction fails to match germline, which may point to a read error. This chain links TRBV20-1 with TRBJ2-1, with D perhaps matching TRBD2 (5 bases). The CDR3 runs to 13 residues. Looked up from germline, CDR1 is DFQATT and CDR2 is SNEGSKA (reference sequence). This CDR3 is CGAKSPSLLEQFF. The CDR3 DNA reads TGCGGTGCTAAGTCGCCTAGCCTGCTTGAGCAGTTCTTC.

The CDR3 is CASSFSGGLETQYF. The CDR3 DNA follows: TGTGCCAGCAGCTTCAGCGGGGGGTTGGAGACCCAGTACTTC. The chain is built from TRBV7-8 and TRBJ2-5; 9 nucleotides match TRBD2. After removal of 3 bases from V and 5 bases from J, the junction contained 4 bases not matched to a gene. The CDR3 runs to 14 residues. The V gene's germline CDR1 is SGHVS and CDR2 FQNEAQ.

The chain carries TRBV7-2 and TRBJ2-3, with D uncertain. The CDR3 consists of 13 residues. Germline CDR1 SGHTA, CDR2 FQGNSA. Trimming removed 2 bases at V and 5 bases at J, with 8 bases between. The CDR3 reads CASSLIPLDTQYF. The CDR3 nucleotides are TGTGCCAGCAGCTTAATCCCGTTAGATACGCAGTATTTT.

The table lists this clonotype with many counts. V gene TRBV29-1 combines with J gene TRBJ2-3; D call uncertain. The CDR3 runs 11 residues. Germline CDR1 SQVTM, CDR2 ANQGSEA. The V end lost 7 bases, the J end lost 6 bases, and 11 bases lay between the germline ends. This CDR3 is CSAPVGDTQYF. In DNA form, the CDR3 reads TGCAGCGCCCCGGTGGGGGATACGCAGTATTTT.

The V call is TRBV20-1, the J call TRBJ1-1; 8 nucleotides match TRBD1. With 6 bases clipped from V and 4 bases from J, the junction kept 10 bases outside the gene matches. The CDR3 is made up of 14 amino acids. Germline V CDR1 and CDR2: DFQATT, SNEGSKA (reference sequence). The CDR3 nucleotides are TGCAGTGCCAACAACCACAGGGGGATCACTGAAGCTTTCTTT. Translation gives CSANNHRGITEAFF.

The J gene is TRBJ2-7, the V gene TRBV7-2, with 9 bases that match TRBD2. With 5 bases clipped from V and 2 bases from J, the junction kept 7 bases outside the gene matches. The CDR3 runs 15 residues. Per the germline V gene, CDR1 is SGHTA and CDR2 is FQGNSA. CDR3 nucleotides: TGTGCCAGCAGCCCGTCCCTAGCGGGGACCTACGAGCAGTACTTC. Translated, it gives CASSPSLAGTYEQYF.

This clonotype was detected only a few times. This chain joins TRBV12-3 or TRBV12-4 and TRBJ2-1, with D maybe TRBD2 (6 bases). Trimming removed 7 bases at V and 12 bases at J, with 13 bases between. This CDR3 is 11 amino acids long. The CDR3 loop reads CASTAGNRQFF. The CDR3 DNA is TGTGCCAGCACGGCGGGGAATCGGCAGTTCTTC.

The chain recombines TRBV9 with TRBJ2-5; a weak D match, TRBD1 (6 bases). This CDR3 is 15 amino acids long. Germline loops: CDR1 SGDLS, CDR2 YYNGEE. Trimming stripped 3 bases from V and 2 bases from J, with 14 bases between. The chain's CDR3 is CASSARTVAQETQYF. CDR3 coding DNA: TGTGCCAGCAGCGCGAGGACAGTGGCTCAAGAGACCCAGTACTTC.

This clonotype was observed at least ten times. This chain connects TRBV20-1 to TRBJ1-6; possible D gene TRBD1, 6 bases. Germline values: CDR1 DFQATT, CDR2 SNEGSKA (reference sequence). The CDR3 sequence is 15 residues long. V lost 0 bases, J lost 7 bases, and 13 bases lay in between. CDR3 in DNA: TGCAGTGCTAGAGATACGGGGGGCCGGAATTCACCCCTCCACTTT. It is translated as CSARDTGGRNSPLHF.

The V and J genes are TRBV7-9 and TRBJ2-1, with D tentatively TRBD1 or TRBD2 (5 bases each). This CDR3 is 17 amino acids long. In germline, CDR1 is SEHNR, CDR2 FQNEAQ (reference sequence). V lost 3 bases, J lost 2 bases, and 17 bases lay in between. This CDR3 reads CASSLGVLGRTYNEQFF. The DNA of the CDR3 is TGTGCCAGCAGCTTGGGGGTTTTGGGACGGACCTACAATGAGCAGTTCTTC.

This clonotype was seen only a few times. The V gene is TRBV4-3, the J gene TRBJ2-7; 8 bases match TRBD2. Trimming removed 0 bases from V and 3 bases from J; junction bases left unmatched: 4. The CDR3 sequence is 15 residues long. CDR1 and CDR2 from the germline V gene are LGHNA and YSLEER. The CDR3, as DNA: TGCGCCAGCAGCCAAGATTGGCGGGGGGACTACGAGCAGTACTTC. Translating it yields CASSQDWRGDYEQYF.

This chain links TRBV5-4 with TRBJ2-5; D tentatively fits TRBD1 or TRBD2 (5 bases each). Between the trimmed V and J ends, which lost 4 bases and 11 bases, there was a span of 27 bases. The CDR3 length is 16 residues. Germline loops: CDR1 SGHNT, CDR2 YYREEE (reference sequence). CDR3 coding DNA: TGTGCCAGCAGCCCGGGGACCGGGGCGGCGGGTAATGAGCAGTACTTC. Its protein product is CASSPGTGAAGNEQYF.

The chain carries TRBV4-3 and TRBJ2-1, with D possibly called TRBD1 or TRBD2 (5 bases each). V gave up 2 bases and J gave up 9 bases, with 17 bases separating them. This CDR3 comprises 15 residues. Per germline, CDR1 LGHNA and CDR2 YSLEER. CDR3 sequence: CASSQLGVGQGEQFF. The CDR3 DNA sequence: TGCGCCAGCAGCCAATTGGGGGTTGGCCAGGGTGAGCAGTTCTTC.